This T cell receptor beta chain was captured by sequencing in a study of cytomegalovirus exposure and HLA in healthy donors. General study results and limits: Later analysis showed TCR association rates varying by HLA locus, highest for DRB1 and lowest for HLA-C.

The V gene's germline CDR1 is SGHTA and CDR2 FQGNSA. V dropped 5 bases and J dropped 1 base, with 11 bases sitting between them. CDR3 length: 14 residues. Only a few counts were recorded for this clone. No antigen is known for it. A multiplex PCR was run with 60 Vbeta primers and 13 Jbeta primers. TCRdb's table, derived via immunoSEQ multiplex PCR, lists solely in-frame clones and lacks some. The repertoire holds 200,000 or so clones, with 81% as singletons. Sequenced input: PBMCs. The chain links TRBV7-2 to TRBJ1-1; a weak D match, TRBD1 (6 bases). The source is a man aged 45-65 years in good health and CMV-seronegative. This CDR3 reads CASSQRGGNTEAFF. CDR3 DNA sequence: TGTGCCAGCAGCCAAAGGGGGGGGAACACTGAAGCTTTCTTT.